The sequence of this T cell receptor beta chain was determined in a study of cytomegalovirus exposure and HLA in healthy donors. Study-wide results and limits: Through in vitro validation, three CMV-associated chains were shown to be specific for CMV antigens. Presence/absence analyses assumed roughly uniform sequencing depth across donors. Previously analyzed data showed that most TCR beta V segments were productive at a frequency of about 87% or about 30%.

About this clone: Antigen: not known.

A multiplex PCR was run with 60 Vbeta primers and 13 Jbeta primers. Per the original data handling: An analysis that came later counted 80 million or so unique TCR beta chains, approximately 10 million shared. Sequencing was performed with immunoSEQ multiplex PCR; in TCRdb, only in-frame clones are kept and a portion is missing. The V and J calls and clone size come from that table; D and trimming were worked out from the DNA. The table lists about 140,000 clones, around 80% of them singletons. This CDR3 is built from 16 residues. With V trimmed by 5 bases and J by 9 bases, 10 bases remained unmatched. Germline V gives CDR1 PRHDT, CDR2 FYEKMQ (reference sequence).

The origin of this receptor is a man aged 25 to 40 in good health and CMV-seronegative. The chain joins TRBV13 to TRBJ2-1; 13 positions agree with TRBD2. What was sequenced was PBMCs. This CDR3 reads CASSHTLAGGGGEQFF. DNA of the CDR3: TGTGCCAGCAGCCACACACTAGCGGGAGGGGGGGGTGAGCAGTTCTTC.